The rows below give T cell receptor beta chains drawn from one sample of a study of Ad26.COV2.S vaccination and SARS-CoV-2 variants. Generated by immunoSEQ multiplex PCR, the TCRdb table keeps only in-frame clones and is missing some. Here the sample spans tens of thousands of clones, roughly 84% being singletons. Source: peripheral blood, taken after recovery from COVID-19. The source is a human donor who had recovered from COVID-19. The conserved cysteine and the conserved F or W are not part of the CDR3 here. The listing skips clone size in some rows; elsewhere it reads once, few, many or a size class.

V | size | CDR3
TRBV2 | - | ASLREGPDTQY
TRBV20-1 | - | SANSVGYT
TRBV24-1 | - | ATSDPRRTYNEQF
TRBV6-5 | once | ASSSTGGMTEAF
TRBV6-5 | - | ASSETSGSSYEQY
TRBV24-1 | - | ATGLYGTGELF
TRBV7-3 | - | ASSRTGQSRVAF
TRBV19 | - | ASSTPEGASGAF
TRBV7-8 | - | ASSPRSGTHEQY
TRBV7-9 | - | ASSSGQSDQPQH
TRBV11-2 | few | ASSWGIRVDTGELF
TRBV6-5 | once | ASKGWSYEQY
TRBV11-2 | - | ASSKPGLNTGELF
TRBV6-5 | few | ASRPPGPSGNTIY
TRBV2 | - | ASKGQGAAYGYT
TRBV28 | - | ASSPEVRAPEAF
TRBV29-1 | - | SVTDSNYGYT
TRBV24-1 | few | ATSDPFTYEQY
TRBV28 | - | ASSPRDSTDTQY
TRBV7-3 | - | ASSLVGGAGGTGELF
TRBV28 | - | ASSLKEQY
TRBV29-1 | - | SVVGNSYEQY
TRBV18 | - | ASSPAIGATNEKLF
TRBV5-1 | - | ASSHGTLEGYGYT
TRBV6-5 | few | ASSFDGENEQF
TRBV15 | once | ATSHPRDEQY
TRBV5-1 | - | TSSLAGGAPQH
TRBV29-1 | few | SARTGAGELF
TRBV7-2 | - | ASSLGASSYNEQF
TRBV5-1 | - | ARSGGGLAGGSGFNEQF
TRBV6-5 | - | ASSFGQFNEKLF
TRBV5-5 | medium-sized | ASSLRTGYHEQY
TRBV4-1 | - | ASSQLAGTYNEQF
TRBV7-9 | - | ASSLARLLGSEAF
TRBV19 | - | ASSSGRDEDTQY
TRBV10-2 | once | ASSEQEKGANQPQH
TRBV9 | - | ASTDPGLRGDEQF
TRBV6-5 | - | ASSYRAGIETQY
TRBV5-5 | - | ASTLTGRDEQY
TRBV21-1 | - | ASSKPYEQY
TRBV28 | - | ASSLGQAGNEKLF
TRBV5-8 | - | ASSPEERLFSGNTIY
TRBV7-9 | - | ASSSTGGLAGSSYEQY
TRBV11-2 | - | ASSFRQLLGNLSYGYT
TRBV25-1 | - | ASSESRTGASGANVLT
TRBV23-1 | - | ASSQSAGFGEKLF
TRBV28 | few | ASSLGGLPEQF
TRBV5-1 | - | ASSTSGRAYEQY
TRBV19 | - | ASSIGRGRGNQPQH
TRBV4-2 | - | ASSQEGGGEKLF
TRBV4-1 | - | ASSQDRGEKLF
TRBV6-6 | - | ASSWVRGTTGELF
TRBV24-1 | - | ATSDRTPGSYEQY